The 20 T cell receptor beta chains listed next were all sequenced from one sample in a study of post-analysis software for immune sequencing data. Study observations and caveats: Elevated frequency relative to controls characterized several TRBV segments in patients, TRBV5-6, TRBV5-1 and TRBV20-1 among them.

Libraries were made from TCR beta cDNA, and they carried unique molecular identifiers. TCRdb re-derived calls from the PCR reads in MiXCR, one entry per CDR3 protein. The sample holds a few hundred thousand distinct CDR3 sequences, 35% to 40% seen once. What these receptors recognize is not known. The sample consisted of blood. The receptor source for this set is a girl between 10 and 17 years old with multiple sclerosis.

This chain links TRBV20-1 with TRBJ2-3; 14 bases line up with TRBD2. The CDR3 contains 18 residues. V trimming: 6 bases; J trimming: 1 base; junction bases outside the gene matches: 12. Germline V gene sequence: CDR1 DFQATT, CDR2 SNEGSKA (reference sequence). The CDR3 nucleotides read TGCAGTGCCGGTTCCGCGGGACTAGCGGGAGCCGGCACAGATACGCAGTATTTT. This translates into CSAGSAGLAGAGTDTQYF.

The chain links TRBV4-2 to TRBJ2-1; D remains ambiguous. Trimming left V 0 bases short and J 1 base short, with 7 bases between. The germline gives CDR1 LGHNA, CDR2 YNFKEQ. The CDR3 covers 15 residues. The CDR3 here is CASSQDVNSYNEQFF. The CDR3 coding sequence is TGTGCCAGCAGCCAAGATGTCAATTCCTACAATGAGCAGTTCTTC.

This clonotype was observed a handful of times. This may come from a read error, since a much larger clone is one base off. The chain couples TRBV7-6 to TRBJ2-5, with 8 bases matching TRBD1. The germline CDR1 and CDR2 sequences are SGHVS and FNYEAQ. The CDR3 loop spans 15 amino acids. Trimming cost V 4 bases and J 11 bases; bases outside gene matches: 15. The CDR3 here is CASSYYGQGNNEQYF. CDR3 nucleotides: TGTGCCAGCAGCTACTACGGACAGGGCAACAATGAGCAGTACTTC.

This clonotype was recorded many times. CDR3 sequence reads: CASSLSGPSYGYTF. The CDR3 DNA follows: TGTGCCAGCAGTTTATCGGGGCCGTCCTATGGCTACACCTTC. V is TRBV27 and J is TRBJ1-2, with D possibly matching TRBD1 (5 bases). V gave up 0 bases and J gave up 4 bases, with 9 bases separating them. The CDR3 extends over 14 amino acids. Germline CDR1 and CDR2: MNHEY and SMNVEV (reference sequence).

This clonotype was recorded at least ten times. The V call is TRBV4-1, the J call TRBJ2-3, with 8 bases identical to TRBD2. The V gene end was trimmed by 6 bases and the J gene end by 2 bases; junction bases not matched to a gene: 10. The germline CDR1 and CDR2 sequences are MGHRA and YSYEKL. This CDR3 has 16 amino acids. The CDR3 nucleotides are TGCGCCAGCAGACCCCCGGGGGGGCTTTTCACAGATACGCAGTATTTT. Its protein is CASRPPGGLFTDTQYF.

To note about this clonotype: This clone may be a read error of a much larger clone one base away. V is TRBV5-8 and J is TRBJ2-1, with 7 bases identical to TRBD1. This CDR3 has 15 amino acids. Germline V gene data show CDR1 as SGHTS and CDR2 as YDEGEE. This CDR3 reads CAGRDDRDPYNEQFF. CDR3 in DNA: TGTGCCGGCAGAGATGACAGGGATCCCTACAATGAGCAGTTCTTC.

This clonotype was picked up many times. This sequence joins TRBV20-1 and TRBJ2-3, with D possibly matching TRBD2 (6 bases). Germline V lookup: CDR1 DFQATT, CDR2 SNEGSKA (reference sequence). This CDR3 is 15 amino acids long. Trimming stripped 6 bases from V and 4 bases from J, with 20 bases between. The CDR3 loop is CSATRLVGFADTQYF. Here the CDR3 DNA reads TGCAGTGCCACCCGACTAGTGGGTTTCGCAGATACGCAGTATTTT.

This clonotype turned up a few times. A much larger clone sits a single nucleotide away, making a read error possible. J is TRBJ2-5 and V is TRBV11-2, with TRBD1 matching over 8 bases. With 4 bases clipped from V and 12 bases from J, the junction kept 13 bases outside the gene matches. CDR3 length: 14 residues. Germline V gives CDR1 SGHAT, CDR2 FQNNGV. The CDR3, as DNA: TGTGCCAGCAGCTCCCCCCGTCGACAGGGGCTAAAGTACTTC. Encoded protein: CASSSPRRQGLKYF. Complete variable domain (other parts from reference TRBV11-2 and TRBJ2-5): EAGVAQSPRYKIIEKRQSVAFWCNPISGHATLYWYQQILGQGPKLLIQFQNNGVVDDSQLPKDRFSAERLKGVDSTLKIQPAKLEDSAVYLCASSSPRRQGLKYFGPGTRLLVL.

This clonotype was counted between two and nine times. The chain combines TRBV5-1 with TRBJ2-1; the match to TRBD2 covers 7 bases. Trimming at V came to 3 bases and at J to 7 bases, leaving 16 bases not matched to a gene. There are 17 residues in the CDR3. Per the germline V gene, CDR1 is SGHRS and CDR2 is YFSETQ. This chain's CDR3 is CASSSLTSQLLGNEQFF. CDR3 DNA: TGCGCCAGCAGCTCCCTGACTAGCCAACTTCTTGGTAATGAGCAGTTCTTC.

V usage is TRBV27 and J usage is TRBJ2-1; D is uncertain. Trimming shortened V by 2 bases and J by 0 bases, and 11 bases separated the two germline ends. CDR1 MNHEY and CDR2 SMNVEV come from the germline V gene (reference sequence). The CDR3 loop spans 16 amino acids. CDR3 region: CASSLEPLASYNEQFF. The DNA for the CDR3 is TGTGCCAGCAGTTTAGAGCCCCTTGCCTCCTACAATGAGCAGTTCTTC.

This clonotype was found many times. As DNA, the CDR3 is TGCAGTGCTAGTGTCCTGGACTCCGCAGGGACAGATACGCAGTATTTT. Its protein product is CSASVLDSAGTDTQYF. The chain joins TRBV20-1 to TRBJ2-3; D may match TRBD1 or TRBD2 (5 bases each). The CDR3 contains 16 residues. CDR1 DFQATT and CDR2 SNEGSKA come from the germline V gene (reference sequence). Trimming cost V 3 bases and J 3 bases, with 19 bases left between them.

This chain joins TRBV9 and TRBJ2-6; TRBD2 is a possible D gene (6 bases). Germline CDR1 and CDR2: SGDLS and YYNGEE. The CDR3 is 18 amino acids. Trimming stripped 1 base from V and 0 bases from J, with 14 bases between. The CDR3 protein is CASSVRDSGSSGANVLTF. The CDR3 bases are TGTGCCAGCAGCGTAAGGGATAGCGGATCCTCTGGGGCCAACGTCCTGACTTTC.

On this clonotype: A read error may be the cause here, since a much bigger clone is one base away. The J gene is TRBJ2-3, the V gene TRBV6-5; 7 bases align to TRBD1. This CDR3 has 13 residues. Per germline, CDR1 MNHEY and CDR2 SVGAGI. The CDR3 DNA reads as TGTGCCAGCAGGTACTCGACAGGGTACACGCAGTATTTT. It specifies CASRYSTGYTQYF.

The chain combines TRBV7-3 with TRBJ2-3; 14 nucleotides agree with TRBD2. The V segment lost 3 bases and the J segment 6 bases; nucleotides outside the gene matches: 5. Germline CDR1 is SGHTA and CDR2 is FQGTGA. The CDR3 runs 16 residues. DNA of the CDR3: TGTGCCAGCAGCTTGGGACTAGCGGGAGCGATTGATACGCAGTATTTT. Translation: CASSLGLAGAIDTQYF.

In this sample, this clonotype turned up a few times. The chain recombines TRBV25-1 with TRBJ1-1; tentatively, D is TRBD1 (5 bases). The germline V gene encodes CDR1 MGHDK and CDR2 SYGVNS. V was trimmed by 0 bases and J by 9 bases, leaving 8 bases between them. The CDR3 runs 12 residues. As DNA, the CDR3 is TGTGCCAGCAGTGAATATCTGGGACAAGCTTTCTTT. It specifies CASSEYLGQAFF. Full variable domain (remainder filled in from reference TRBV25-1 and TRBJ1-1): EADIYQTPRYLVIGTGKKITLECSQTMGHDKMYWYQQDPGMELHLIHYSYGVNSTEKGDLSSESTVSRIRTEHFPLTLESARPSHTSQYLCASSEYLGQAFFGQGTRLTVV.

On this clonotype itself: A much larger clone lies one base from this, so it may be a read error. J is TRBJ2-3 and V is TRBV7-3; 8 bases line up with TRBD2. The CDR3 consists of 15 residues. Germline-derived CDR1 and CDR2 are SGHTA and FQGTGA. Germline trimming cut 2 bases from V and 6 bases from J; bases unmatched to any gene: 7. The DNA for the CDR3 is TGTGCCAGCAGCTTACCCAGCGGGAGATTCGATACGCAGTATTTT. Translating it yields CASSLPSGRFDTQYF. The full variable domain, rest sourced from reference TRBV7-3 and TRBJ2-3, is GAGVSQTPSNKVTEKGKYVELRCDPISGHTALYWYRQSLGQGPEFLIYFQGTGAADDSGLPNDRFFAVRPEGSVSTLKIQRTERGDSAVYLCASSLPSGRFDTQYFGPGTRLTVL.

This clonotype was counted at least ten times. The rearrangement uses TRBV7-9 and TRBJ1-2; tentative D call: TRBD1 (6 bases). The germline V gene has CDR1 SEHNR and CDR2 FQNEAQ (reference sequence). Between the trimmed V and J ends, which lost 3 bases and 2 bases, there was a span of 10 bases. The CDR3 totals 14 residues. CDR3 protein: CASSFEGGNYGYTF. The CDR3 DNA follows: TGTGCCAGCAGCTTCGAAGGGGGGAACTATGGCTACACCTTC.

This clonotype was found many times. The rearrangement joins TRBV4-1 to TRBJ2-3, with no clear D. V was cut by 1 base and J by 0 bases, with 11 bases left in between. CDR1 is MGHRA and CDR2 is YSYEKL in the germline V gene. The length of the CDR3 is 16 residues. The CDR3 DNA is TGCGCCAGCAGCCAAGGTTTCGGTTCTAGCACAGATACGCAGTATTTT. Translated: CASSQGFGSSTDTQYF.

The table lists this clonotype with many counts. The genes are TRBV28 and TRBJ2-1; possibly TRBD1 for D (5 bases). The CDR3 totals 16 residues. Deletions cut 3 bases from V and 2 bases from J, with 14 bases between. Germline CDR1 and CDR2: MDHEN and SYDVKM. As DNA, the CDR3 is TGTGCCAGCAGTTTGAATCCTTCCAGGGCCTACAATGAGCAGTTCTTC. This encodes CASSLNPSRAYNEQFF.

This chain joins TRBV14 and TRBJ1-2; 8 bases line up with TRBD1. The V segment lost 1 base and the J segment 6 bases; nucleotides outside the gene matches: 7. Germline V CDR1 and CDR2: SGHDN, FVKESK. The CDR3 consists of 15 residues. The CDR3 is CASSQVQGASDGYTF. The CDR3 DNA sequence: TGTGCCAGCAGCCAAGTGCAGGGGGCCTCTGATGGCTACACCTTC. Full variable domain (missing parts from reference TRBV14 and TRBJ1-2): EAGVTQFPSHSVIEKGQTVTLRCDPISGHDNLYWYRRVMGKEIKFLLHFVKESKQDESGMPNNRFLAERTGGTYSTLKVQPAELEDSGVYFCASSQVQGASDGYTFGSGTRLTVV.